This T cell receptor beta chain stems from a study of control samples from healthy donors and cancer patients. Sequenced by immunoSEQ multiplex PCR; TCRdb stores in-frame clones only, minus some. The table lists about 120,000 clones, roughly nine tenths of them singletons. The CDR3 is made up of 15 amino acids. Germline loops: CDR1 SNHLY, CDR2 FYNNEI. Unmatched junction bases numbered 7, after V lost 4 bases and J lost 4 bases. This rearrangement joins TRBV2 to TRBJ2-5; TRBD1 aligns across 9 bases. The TCR originated in a woman between 50 and 59 years old with colorectal cancer. Sequenced input: PBMCs. The CDR3 region is CASSAGTGPRETQYF. The DNA of the CDR3 is TGTGCCAGCAGTGCCGGGACAGGGCCTCGAGAGACCCAGTACTTC.